A single sample is the source of the 3 T cell receptor beta chains below, sequenced in a study of T cell responses to AZD1222 COVID-19 vaccine (dated by TCRdb to about 2021). The receptor library was made with the immunoSEQ multiplex PCR assay. TCRdb provides this immuneACCESS table in a form limited to in-frame rearrangements. Some clones are lacking; in checked studies, under half of them reflect an unresolved V gene, and why the rest are absent is not known. The sample includes some 170,000 clones, with approximately 90% observed a single time. The ten most abundant clones make up about 1.8% of the sample. In light of the paper, this sample's time point label describes: about 28 days (+/-7) after the second vaccine dose. Sample: peripheral blood, taken 28 days after the second AZD1222 dose. All receptors derive from an adult who received the AZD1222 COVID-19 vaccine.

This chain joins TRBV10-2 and TRBJ1-2, with TRBD1 matching over 8 bases. The CDR3 has 14 amino acids. Germline V lookup: CDR1 WSHSY, CDR2 SAAADI. Germline trimming cut 7 bases from V and 4 bases from J; bases unmatched to any gene: 8. The DNA for the CDR3 is TGCGCCAGCACTGCTTCGACAGGGGCCTATGGCTACACCTTC. Its protein is CASTASTGAYGYTF.

This clone is a singleton in its sample. This chain connects TRBV12-3 or TRBV12-4 to TRBJ2-7, with 10 bases matching TRBD1. The CDR3 consists of 13 residues. V shed 6 bases and J 9 bases; nucleotides not matched to a gene: 8. The CDR3 protein is CASSPRDRGGQYF. CDR3 coding DNA: TGTGCCAGCAGCCCCCGGGACAGGGGCGGGCAGTACTTC.

This chain connects TRBV3-1 (or the pseudogene TRBV3-2) to TRBJ2-1, with D unclear. CDR1 and CDR2 (germline): LGHDT, YNNKEL (reference sequence). This CDR3 is 12 amino acids long. The ends were cut back, 10 bases at V and 3 bases at J, with 10 bases in the middle. CDR3 nucleotides: TGTGCCACCGAAGGAAACTACAATGAGCAGTTCTTC. Its protein product is CATEGNYNEQFF.